Reported below is one TCR beta chain. Its antigen is not identified. Assay: immunoSEQ multiplex PCR; the TCRdb copy retains only in-frame clones and omits some. This table holds about 110,000 clones, about nine tenths found once. This record comes from a study of CD4+ T cells in melanoma. Study-level results: In melanoma, neoantigen-specific CD4+ T cells reportedly differed in differentiation state. A reported correlation linked neoantigen-specific CD4+ T cells to CD8+, macrophage and B cell function.

Germline V gene data show CDR1 as ENHRY and CDR2 as SYGVKD. CDR3 length: 12 amino acids. Trimming took off 8 bases at V and 4 bases at J, with 12 bases between the two ends. The TCR originated in a human donor with melanoma. Specimen: peripheral blood. V and J are TRBV10-3 and TRBJ2-7; unclear D gene. The CDR3 loop is CAIRTSGYEQYF. The CDR3 DNA reads TGTGCCATCCGGACCAGTGGGTACGAGCAGTACTTC.